The present T cell receptor beta chain was sequenced within a study of tumor and adjacent non-tumor tissue in lung cancer. About the study: Some 4.1 million productive TCRbeta reads were obtained per sample on average. Study-level points and caveats: In normal lung, the top 100 clones were significantly more dominant than in tumor.

Regarding this clonotype: No antigen is known for it.

A modified ARM-PCR protocol with three rounds of nested PCR amplified TCRbeta. TCRdb re-called the multiplex PCR reads with MiXCR, one entry per CDR3 protein. This table has around 70,000 distinct CDR3 sequences, roughly 73% appearing once. No cell sorting was done before RNA was extracted from the tissue. Between August and November 2014, newly diagnosed, chemotherapy-naive lung cancer patients underwent thoracic surgery in China. The CDR3 is made up of 13 amino acids. V dropped 4 bases and J dropped 6 bases, with 13 bases sitting between them. Germline-derived CDR1 and CDR2 are SQVTM and ANQGSEA. This sequence joins TRBV29-1 and TRBJ2-1, with D hard to call. The origin of this receptor is a man aged 60 to 69 with non-small cell lung cancer. The sample consisted of lung tumor tissue. The CDR3 spells CSVVVGLSNEQFF. The CDR3 DNA is TGCAGCGTTGTGGTGGGCCTCAGCAATGAGCAGTTCTTC.